A single TCR beta chain is shown here with its context. This specimen belongs to a study of T cells after yellow fever vaccination. Germline CDR1 is MNHNS and CDR2 is SASEGT. The CDR3 sequence is 13 residues long. Losses at the gene ends were 6 bases for V and 5 bases for J; bases not matched to a gene: 6. TCR cDNA was made by 5'RACE template switching, adding a universal primer site and UMIs. TCRdb reprocessed the 5' RACE reads with MiXCR, giving one entry per CDR3 protein. The table records hundreds of thousands of distinct CDR3 sequences, roughly a sixth of them present only once. The specimen comprised PBMCs, sampled 5 days after the first yellow fever vaccination. The rearrangement links TRBV6-1 to TRBJ1-1; 7 nucleotides align to TRBD1. This sequence originates from a man aged 18 to 35 who received the YFV17D yellow fever vaccine. This CDR3 reads CASRTGLVTEAFF. CDR3 coding DNA: TGTGCCAGCAGGACAGGGTTAGTTACTGAAGCTTTCTTT.